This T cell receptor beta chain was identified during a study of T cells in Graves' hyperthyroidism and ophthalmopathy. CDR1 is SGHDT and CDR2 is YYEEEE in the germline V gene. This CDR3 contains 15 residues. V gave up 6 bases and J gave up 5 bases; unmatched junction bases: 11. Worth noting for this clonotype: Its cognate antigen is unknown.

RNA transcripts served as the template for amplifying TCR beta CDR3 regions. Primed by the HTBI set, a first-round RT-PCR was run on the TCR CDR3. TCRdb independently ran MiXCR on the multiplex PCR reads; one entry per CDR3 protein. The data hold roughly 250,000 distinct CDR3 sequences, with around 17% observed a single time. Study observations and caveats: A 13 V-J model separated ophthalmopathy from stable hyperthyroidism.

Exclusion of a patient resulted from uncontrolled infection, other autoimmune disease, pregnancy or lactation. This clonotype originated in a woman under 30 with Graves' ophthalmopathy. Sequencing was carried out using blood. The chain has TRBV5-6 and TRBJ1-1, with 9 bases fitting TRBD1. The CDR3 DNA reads TGTGCCAGCAACCACCGGGACAGGGTGCGGACTGAAGCTTTCTTT. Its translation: CASNHRDRVRTEAFF.